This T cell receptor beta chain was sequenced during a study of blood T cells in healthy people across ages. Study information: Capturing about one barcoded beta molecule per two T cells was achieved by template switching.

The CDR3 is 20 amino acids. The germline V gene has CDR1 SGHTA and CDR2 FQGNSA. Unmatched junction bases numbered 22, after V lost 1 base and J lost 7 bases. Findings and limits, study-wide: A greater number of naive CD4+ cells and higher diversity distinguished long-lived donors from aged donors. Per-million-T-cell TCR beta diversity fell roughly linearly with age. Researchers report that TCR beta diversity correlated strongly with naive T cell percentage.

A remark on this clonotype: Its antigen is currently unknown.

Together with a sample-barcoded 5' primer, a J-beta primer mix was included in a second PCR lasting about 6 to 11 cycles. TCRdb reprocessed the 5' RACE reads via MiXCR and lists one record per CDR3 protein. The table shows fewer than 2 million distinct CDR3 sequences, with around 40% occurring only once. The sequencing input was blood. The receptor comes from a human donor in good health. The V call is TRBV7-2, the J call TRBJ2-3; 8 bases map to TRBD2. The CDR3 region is CASSLEPPAGGTGLRNTQYF. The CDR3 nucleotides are TGTGCCAGCAGCTTAGAGCCCCCTGCGGGGGGCACGGGGCTTCGGAATACGCAGTATTTT. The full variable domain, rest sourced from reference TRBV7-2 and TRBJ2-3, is GAGVSQSPSNKVTEKGKDVELRCDPISGHTALYWYRQSLGQGLEFLIYFQGNSAPDKSGLPSDRFSAERTGGSVSTLTIQRTQQEDSAVYLCASSLEPPAGGTGLRNTQYFGPGTRLTVL.